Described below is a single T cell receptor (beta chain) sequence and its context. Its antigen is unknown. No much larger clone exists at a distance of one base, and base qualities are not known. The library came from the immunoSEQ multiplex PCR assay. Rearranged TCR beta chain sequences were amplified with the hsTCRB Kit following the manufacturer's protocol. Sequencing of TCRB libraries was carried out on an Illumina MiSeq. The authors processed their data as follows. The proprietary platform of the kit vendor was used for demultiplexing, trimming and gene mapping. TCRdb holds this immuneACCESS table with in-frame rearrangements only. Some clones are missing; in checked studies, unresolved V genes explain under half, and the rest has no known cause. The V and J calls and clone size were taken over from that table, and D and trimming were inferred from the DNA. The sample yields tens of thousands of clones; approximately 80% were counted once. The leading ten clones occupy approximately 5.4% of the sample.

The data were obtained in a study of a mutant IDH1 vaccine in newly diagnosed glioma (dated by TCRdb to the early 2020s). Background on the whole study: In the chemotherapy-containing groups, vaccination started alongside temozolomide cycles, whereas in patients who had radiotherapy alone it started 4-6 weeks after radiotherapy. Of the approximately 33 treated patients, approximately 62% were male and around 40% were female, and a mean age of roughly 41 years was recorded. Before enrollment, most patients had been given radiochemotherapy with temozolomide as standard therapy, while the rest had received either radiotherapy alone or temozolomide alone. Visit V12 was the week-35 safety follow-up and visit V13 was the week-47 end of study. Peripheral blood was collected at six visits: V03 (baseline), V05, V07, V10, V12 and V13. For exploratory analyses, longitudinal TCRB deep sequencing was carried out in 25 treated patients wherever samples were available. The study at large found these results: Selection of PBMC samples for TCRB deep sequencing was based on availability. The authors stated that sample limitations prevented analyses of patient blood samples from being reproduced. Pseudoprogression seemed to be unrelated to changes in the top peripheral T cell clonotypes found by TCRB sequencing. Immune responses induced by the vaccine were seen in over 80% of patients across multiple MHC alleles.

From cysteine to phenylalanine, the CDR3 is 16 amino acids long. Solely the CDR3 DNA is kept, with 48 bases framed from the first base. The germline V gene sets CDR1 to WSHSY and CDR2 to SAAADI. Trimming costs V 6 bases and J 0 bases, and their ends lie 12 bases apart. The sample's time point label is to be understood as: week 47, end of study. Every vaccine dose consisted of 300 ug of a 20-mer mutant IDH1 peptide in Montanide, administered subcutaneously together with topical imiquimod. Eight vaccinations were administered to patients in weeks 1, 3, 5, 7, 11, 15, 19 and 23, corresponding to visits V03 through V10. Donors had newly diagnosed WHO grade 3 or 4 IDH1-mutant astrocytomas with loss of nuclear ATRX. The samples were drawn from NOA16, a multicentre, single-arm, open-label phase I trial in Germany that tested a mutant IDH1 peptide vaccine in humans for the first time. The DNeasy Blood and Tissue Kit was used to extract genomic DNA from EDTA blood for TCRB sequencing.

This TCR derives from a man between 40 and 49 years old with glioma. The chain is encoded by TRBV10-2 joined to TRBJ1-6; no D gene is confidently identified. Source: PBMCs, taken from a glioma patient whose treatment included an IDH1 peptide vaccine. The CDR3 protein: CASRAGFSSYNSPLHF. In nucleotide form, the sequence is TGCGCCAGCAGGGCGGGTTTTAGCTCCTATAATTCACCCCTCCACTTT.